The present T cell receptor (beta chain) was sequenced within a study of post-analysis software for immune sequencing data (dated by TCRdb to between 2015 and 2016). About the study as a whole: The recorded disease courses included relapsing-remitting, secondary progressive and progressive-relapsing multiple sclerosis, and some patients had no subtype annotation. The patient repertoires were compared against 11 previously published healthy control repertoires obtained from donors aged roughly 6 to 25 years. A subset of samples was prepared in parallel using single-end sample barcoding, then pooled and co-amplified after Illumina adapter ligation. The paper as a whole reports these results and caveats: About 5 TRBV segments, including TRBV5-6, TRBV5-1 and TRBV20-1, were significantly more frequent in patients than controls. Strong co-clustering of samples prepared in the same batch was shown by direct clustering with F measure, prompting a batch-effect correction. Normalized Chao1 diversity was significantly lower in multiple sclerosis patients than controls, suggesting substantial peripheral T-cell clonal expansion. The control group was slightly older than the multiple sclerosis patient group.

Libraries were prepared through PCR. Sequenced on an Illumina HiSeq 2500. Unique molecular identifiers were incorporated into TCR beta cDNA libraries to reduce PCR and sequencing biases. Per 1 to 10 million input T cells, roughly 0.5 million cDNA molecules were obtained, such that each molecule approximated one T cell. The patient libraries were prepared and sequenced using the same protocol as the earlier healthy control dataset. Samples belonging to the same batch were prepared together, multiplexed and sequenced on a shared HiSeq lane. From the authors' description of their analysis: Raw barcoded reads were processed with MIGEC, and single-read molecular identifier groups were discarded before consensus assembly and CDR3 extraction. Clonotype tables were post-analysed with VDJtools, and diversity was normalized by down-sampling all datasets to the smallest sample size. Repertoire overlap clustering matched CDR3 amino acid but not nucleotide sequences to correct batch-related cross-sample contamination. TCRdb reworked the public reads: Q25 trimming with fastp, MiXCR clone assembly, productive beta chains retained. Each entry is one CDR3 protein sequence, shown with its most common DNA and genes. These V and J calls derive from TCRdb rather than the authors' analysis. Recorded for this sample are about 570,000 distinct CDR3 sequences; approximately 31% of them occurred a single time. Less than 6% of the sample lies in the top ten.

Notes on this clonotype: Its antigen specificity is not known. Base qualities are not at hand, and no much larger clone is one base apart.

The germline V gene yields MNHEY for CDR1 and SVGAGI for CDR2. The CDR3 sequence holds 17 residues, the cysteine and phenylalanine included. Only the CDR3 part of the read is kept: 51 bases, read in frame from the first base. V gives up 0 bases and J gives up 0 bases, and the segment between their germline ends measures 9 bases. TCR beta repertoires were profiled from peripheral blood of 13 young patients with multiple sclerosis to demonstrate the VDJtools post-analysis software. Multiple sclerosis patients were children and adolescents aged 6 to 15 years. Here the chain combines TRBV6-5 and TRBJ2-6, with a weak D call of TRBD1 (6 bases match). The source of this sequence is a girl between 2 and 17 years old with multiple sclerosis. Sequencing was performed on blood. The DNA reads TGTGCCAGCAGTTACTCGGACAGCCTCTCTGGGGCCAACGTCCTGACTTTC. This yields the protein CASSYSDSLSGANVLTF.